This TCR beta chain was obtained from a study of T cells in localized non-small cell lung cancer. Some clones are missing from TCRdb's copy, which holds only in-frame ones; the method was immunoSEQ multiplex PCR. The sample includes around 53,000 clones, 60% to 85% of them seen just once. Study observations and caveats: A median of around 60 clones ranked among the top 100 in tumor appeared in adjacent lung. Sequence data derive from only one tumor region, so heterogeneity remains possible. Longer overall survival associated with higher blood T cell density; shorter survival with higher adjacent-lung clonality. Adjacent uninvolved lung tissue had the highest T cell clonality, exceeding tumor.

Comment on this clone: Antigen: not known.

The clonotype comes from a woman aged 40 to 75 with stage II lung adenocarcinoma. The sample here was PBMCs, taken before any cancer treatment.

The CDR3 reads CASSIGGGGETQYF. CDR3 coding DNA: TGTGCCAGTAGTATAGGGGGTGGGGGAGAGACCCAGTACTTC. The chain links TRBV19 to TRBJ2-5; D might be TRBD1 or TRBD2, each matching 5 bases. Trimming took 1 base from V and 4 from J, leaving 10 bases between them. The germline V gene encodes CDR1 LNHDA and CDR2 SQIVND (reference sequence). This CDR3 spans 14 amino acids.